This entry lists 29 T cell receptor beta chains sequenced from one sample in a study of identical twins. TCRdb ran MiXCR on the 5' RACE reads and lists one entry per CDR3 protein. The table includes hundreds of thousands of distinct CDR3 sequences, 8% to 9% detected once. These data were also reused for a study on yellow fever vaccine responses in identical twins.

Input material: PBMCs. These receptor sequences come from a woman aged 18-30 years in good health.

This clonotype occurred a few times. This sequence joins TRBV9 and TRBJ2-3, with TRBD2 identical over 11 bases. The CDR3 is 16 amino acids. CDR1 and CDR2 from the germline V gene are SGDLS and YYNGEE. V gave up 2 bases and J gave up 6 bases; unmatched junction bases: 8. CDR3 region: CASSVRSGGALDTQYF. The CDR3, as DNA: TGTGCCAGCAGCGTTCGTAGCGGGGGGGCCTTGGATACGCAGTATTTT. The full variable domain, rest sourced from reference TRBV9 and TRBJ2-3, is DSGVTQTPKHLITATGQRVTLRCSPRSGDLSVYWYQQSLDQGLQFLIQYYNGEERAKGNILERFSAQQFPDLHSELNLSSLELGDSALYFCASSVRSGGALDTQYFGPGTRLTVL.

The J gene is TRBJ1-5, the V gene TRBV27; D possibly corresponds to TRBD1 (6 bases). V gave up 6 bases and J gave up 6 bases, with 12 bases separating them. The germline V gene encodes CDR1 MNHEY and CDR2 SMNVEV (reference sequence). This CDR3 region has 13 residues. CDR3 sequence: CASRPGTSQPQHF. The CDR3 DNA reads TGTGCCAGCAGACCCGGGACAAGTCAGCCCCAGCATTTT.

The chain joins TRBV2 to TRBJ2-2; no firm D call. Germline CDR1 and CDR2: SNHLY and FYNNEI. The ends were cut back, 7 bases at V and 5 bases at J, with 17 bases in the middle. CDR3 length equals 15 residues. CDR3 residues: CASTTTGASTGELFF. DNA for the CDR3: TGTGCCAGCACAACTACTGGAGCAAGTACCGGGGAGCTGTTTTTT.

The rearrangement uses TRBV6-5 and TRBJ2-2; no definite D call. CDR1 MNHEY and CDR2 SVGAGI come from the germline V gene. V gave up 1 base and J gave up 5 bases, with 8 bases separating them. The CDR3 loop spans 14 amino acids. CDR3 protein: CASSYWVETGELFF. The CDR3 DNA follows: TGTGCCAGCAGTTACTGGGTGGAGACCGGGGAGCTGTTTTTT.

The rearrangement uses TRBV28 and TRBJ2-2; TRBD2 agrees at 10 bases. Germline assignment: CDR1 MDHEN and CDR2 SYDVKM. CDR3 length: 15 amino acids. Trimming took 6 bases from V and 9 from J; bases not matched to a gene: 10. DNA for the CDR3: TGTGCCAGCAGCCATTCAGCGGGGGGGCGATGGGAGCTGTTTTTT. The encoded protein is CASSHSAGGRWELFF. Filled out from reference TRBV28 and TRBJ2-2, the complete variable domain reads DVKVTQSSRYLVKRTGEKVFLECVQDMDHENMFWYRQDPGLGLRLIYFSYDVKMKEKGDIPEGYSVSREKKERFSLILESASTNQTSMYLCASSHSAGGRWELFFGEGSRLTVL.

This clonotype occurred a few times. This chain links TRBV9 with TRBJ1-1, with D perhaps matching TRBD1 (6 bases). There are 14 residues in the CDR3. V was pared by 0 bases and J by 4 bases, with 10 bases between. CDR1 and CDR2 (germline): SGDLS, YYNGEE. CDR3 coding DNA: TGTGCCAGCAGCGTAGTGGGGGGGCCCACTGAAGCTTTCTTT. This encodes CASSVVGGPTEAFF.

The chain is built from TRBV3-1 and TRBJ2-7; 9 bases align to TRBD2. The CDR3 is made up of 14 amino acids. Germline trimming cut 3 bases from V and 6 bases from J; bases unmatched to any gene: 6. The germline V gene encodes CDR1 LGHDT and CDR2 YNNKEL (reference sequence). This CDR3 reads CASSQLAGGSEQYF. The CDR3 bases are TGTGCCAGCAGCCAGCTCGCGGGAGGGTCCGAGCAGTACTTC.

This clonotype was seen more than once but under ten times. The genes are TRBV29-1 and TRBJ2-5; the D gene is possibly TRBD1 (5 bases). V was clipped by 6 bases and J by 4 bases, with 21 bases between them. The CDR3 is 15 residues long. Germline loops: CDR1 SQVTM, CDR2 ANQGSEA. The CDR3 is CSVTDGAGRSETQYF. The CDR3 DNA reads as TGCAGCGTGACAGATGGCGCAGGCCGGTCAGAGACCCAGTACTTC.

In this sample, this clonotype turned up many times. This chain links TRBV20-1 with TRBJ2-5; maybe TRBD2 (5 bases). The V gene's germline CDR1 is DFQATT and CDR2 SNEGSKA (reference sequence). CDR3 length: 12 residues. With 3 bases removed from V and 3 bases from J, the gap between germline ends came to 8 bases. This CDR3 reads CSASRGKETQYF. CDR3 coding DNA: TGCAGTGCTAGTAGAGGGAAAGAGACCCAGTACTTC.

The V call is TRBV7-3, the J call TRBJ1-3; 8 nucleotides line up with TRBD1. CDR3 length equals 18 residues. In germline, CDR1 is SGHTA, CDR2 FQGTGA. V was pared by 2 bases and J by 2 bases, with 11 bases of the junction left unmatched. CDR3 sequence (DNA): TGTGCCAGCAGCTTACCCCGGAAACAGACAGGGGCTGGAAACACCATATATTTT. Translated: CASSLPRKQTGAGNTIYF.

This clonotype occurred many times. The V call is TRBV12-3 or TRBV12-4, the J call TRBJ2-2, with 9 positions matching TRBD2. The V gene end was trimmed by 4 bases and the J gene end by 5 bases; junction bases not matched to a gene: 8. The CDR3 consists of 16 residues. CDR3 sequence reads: CASSSASGARTGELFF. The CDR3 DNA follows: TGTGCCAGCAGTTCGGCTAGCGGGGCGAGGACCGGGGAGCTGTTTTTT.

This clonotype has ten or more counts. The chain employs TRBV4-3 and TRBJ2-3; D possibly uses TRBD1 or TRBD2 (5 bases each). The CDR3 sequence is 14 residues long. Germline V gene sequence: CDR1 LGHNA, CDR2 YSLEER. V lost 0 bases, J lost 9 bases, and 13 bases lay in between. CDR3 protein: CASSQDRWGTTQYF. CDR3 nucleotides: TGCGCCAGCAGCCAAGATAGGTGGGGGACCACGCAGTATTTT.

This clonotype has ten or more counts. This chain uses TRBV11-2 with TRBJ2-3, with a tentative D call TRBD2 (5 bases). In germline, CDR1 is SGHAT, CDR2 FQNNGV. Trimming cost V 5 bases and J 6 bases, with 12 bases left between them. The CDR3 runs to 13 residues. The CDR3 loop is CASSHPREDTQYF. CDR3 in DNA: TGTGCCAGCAGCCATCCGAGGGAGGATACGCAGTATTTT.

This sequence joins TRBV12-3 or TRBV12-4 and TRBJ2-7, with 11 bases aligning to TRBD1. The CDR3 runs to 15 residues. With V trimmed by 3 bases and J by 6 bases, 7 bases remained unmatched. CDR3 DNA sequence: TGTGCCAGCAGTTTCGACCGGGACAGGGGGTTCGAGCAGTACTTC. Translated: CASSFDRDRGFEQYF.

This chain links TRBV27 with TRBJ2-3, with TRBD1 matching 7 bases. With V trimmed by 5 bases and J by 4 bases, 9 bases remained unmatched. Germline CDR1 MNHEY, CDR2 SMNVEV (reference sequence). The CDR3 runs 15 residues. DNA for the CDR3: TGTGCCAGCAGTGACCTCGGGACAGACCCAGATACGCAGTATTTT. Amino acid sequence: CASSDLGTDPDTQYF.

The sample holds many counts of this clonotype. The CDR3 is CASSGQKETQYF. The CDR3 DNA follows: TGTGCCAGCAGTGGACAGAAAGAGACCCAGTACTTC. V gene TRBV2 combines with J gene TRBJ2-5, with D possibly matching TRBD1 (5 bases). Germline CDR1 and CDR2: SNHLY and FYNNEI. The V end lost 4 bases, the J end lost 3 bases, and 6 bases lay between the germline ends. This CDR3 spans 12 amino acids.

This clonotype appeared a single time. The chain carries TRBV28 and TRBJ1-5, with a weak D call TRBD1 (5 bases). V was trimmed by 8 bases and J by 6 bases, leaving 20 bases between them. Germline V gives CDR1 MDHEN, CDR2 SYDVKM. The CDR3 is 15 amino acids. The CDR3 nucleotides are TGTGCCAGCCCGCCCTTCAGGGATGCGAGTCAGCCCCAGCATTTT. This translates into CASPPFRDASQPQHF.

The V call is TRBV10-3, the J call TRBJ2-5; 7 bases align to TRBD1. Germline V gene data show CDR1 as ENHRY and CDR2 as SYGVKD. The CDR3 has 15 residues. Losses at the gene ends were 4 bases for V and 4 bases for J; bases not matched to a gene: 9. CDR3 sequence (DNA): TGTGCCATCAGTGGTACAACAGGGGTAGCAGAGACCCAGTACTTC. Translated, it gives CAISGTTGVAETQYF.

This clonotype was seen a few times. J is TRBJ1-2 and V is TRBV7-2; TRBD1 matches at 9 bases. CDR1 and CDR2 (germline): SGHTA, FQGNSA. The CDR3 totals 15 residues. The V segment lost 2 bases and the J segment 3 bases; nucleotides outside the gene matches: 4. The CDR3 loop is CASSLSRQGDYGYTF. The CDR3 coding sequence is TGTGCCAGCAGCTTATCCAGACAGGGGGACTATGGCTACACCTTC. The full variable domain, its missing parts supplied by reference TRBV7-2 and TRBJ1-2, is GAGVSQSPSNKVTEKGKDVELRCDPISGHTALYWYRQSLGQGLEFLIYFQGNSAPDKSGLPSDRFSAERTGGSVSTLTIQRTQQEDSAVYLCASSLSRQGDYGYTFGSGTRLTVV.

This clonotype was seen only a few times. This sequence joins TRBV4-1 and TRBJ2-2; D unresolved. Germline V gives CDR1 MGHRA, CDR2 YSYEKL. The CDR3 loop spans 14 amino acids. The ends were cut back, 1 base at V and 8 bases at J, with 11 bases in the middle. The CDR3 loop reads CASSQVLGLGELFF. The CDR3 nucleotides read TGCGCCAGCAGCCAAGTATTAGGTTTGGGGGAGCTGTTTTTT.

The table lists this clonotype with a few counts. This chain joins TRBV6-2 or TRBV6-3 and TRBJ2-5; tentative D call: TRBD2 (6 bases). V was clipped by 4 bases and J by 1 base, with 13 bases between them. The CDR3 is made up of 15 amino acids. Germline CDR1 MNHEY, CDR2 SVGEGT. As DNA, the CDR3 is TGTGCCAGCAGTTTGGGAGGCCTTACCCAAGAGACCCAGTACTTC. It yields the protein CASSLGGLTQETQYF.

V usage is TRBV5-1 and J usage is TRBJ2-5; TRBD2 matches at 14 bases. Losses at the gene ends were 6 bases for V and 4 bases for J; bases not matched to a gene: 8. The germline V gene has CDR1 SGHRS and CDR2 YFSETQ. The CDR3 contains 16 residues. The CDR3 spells CASTPGLAGVVETQYF. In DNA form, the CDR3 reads TGCGCCAGCACCCCGGGACTAGCGGGAGTTGTAGAGACCCAGTACTTC.

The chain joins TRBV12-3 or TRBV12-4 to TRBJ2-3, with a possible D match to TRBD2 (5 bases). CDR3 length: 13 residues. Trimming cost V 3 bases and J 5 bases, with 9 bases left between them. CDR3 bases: TGTGCCAGCAGTTTGATGGGGAGAGATACGCAGTATTTT. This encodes CASSLMGRDTQYF.

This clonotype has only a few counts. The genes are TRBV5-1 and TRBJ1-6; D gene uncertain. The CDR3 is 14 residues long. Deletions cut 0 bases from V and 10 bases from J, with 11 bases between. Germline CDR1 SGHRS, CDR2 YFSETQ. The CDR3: CASSLDSRGSPLHF. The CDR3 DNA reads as TGCGCCAGCAGCTTGGATTCGAGAGGATCACCCCTCCACTTT.

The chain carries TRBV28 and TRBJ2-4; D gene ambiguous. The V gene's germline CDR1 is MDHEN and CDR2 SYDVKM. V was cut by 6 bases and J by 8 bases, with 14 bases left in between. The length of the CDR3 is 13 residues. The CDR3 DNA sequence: TGTGCCAGCAGCCCAATTAAAGGGTACATTCAGTACTTC. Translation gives CASSPIKGYIQYF.

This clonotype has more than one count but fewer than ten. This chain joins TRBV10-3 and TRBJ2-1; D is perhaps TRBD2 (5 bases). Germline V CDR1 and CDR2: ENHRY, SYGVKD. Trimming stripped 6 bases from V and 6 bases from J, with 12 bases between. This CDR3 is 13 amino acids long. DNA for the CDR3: TGTGCCATCAGCGGTGGGAGAGGCAATGAGCAGTTCTTC. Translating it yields CAISGGRGNEQFF.

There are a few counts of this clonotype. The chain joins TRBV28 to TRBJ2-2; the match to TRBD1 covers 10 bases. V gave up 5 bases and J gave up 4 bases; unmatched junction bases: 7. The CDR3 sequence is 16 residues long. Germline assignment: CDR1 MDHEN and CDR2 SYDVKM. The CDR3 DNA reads TGTGCCAGCAGTCCGATCGACAGGGGGCTCACCGGGGAGCTGTTTTTT. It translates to CASSPIDRGLTGELFF.

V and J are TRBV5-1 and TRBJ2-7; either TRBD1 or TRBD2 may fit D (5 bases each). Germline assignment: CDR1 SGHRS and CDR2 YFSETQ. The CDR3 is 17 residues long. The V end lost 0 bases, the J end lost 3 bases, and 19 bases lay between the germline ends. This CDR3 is CASSLDEGPSLGYEQYF. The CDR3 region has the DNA TGCGCCAGCAGCTTGGACGAGGGGCCGTCTCTGGGCTACGAGCAGTACTTC.

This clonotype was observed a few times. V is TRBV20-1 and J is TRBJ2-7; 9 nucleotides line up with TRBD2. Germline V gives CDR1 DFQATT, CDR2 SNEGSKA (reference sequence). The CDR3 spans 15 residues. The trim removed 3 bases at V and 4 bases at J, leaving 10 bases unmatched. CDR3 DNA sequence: TGCAGTGCTAGCCGGGGGAGCGGGGGGTCTTACGAGCAGTACTTC. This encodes CSASRGSGGSYEQYF.